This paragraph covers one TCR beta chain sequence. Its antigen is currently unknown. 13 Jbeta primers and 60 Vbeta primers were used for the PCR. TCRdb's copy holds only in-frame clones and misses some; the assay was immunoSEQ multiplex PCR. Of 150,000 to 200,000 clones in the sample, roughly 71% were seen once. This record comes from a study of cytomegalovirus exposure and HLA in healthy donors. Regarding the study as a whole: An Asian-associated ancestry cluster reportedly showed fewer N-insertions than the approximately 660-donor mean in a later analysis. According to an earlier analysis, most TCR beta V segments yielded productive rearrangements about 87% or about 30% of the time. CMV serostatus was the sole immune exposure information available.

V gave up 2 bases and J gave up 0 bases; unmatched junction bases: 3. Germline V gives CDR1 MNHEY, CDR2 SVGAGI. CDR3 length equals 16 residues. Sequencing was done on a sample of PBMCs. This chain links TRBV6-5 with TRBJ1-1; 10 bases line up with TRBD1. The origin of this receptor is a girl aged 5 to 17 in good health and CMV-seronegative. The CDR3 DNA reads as TGTGCCAGCAGTTACGGACAGGGGGGAATGAACACTGAAGCTTTCTTT. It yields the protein CASSYGQGGMNTEAFF.